Below, 6 T cell receptor beta chains from the same sample are listed, as sequenced in a study of T cells in women clearing cervical HPV infection. Profiling relied on immunoSEQ multiplex PCR, and the TCRdb table lists in-frame clones only, not all of them. The repertoire table contains over 9,500 clones. The material sequenced was blood buffy coat. The receptors were gathered from a woman aged 18-70 years with a cervical HPV16 infection that either progressed to CIN3+ or cleared (not recorded which).

Comment on this clone: The sequence runs out 3 residues before the end of the CDR3; the remainder is reconstructed from the germline J gene. This rearrangement joins TRBV5-4 to TRBJ2-7; no clear D. The V gene's germline CDR1 is SGHNT and CDR2 YYREEE (reference sequence). There are 14 residues in the CDR3. V lost 0 bases, J lost 0 bases, and 7 bases lay in between. CDR3 DNA, as far as it was read: TGTGCCAGCAGCTTGGGGCGGAGCTCCTACGAG. It codes for CASSLGRSSYE. From start to end, the CDR3 is CASSLGRSSYEQYF.

About this clone itself: The read comes to an end 3 residues before the CDR3 does, leaving the germline J gene to fill in the end. V gene TRBV10-3 combines with J gene TRBJ2-3; no clear D gene. Trimming cost V 0 bases and J 3 bases, with 4 bases left between them. This CDR3 has 13 amino acids. Looked up from germline, CDR1 is ENHRY and CDR2 is SYGVKD. This chain's CDR3 is CAISESRTDTQYF. Partial CDR3 DNA: TGTGCCATCAGTGAGTCAAGGACAGATACG.

In regard to this clone: The read falls 3 residues short of the CDR3 end, and the missing part is taken from the germline J gene. V is TRBV4-1 and J is TRBJ2-7; the match to TRBD2 covers 9 bases. The trim removed 4 bases at V and 0 bases at J, leaving 7 bases unmatched. CDR3 size: 16 residues. Germline-derived CDR1 and CDR2 are MGHRA and YSYEKL. The CDR3 sequence is CASSLISGGSSYEQYF. The sequenced part of the CDR3 DNA is TGCGCCAGCAGCCTAATTAGCGGGGGCAGCTCCTACGAG.

A note on this clone: The CDR3 extends 3 residues past the end of the read, so its final part is completed from the germline J gene. V usage is TRBV7-2 and J usage is TRBJ2-7, with D uncertain. This CDR3 has 15 amino acids. Germline CDR1 and CDR2: SGHTA and FQGNSA. V lost 3 bases and J lost 5, with 17 bases in between. The DNA read from the CDR3 is TGTGCCAGCAGCTTCGGGTACGGGTCAAAGGACGAG. Protein sequence: CASSFGYGSKDE. The whole CDR3 protein is CASSFGYGSKDEQYF. The full variable domain, completed using reference TRBV7-2 and TRBJ2-7, is GAGVSQSPSNKVTEKGKDVELRCDPISGHTALYWYRQSLGQGLEFLIYFQGNSAPDKSGLPSDRFSAERTGGSVSTLTIQRTQQEDSAVYLCASSFGYGSKDEQYFGPGTRLTVT.

Worth noting for this clone: The read stops 3 residues short of the end of the CDR3; the missing end is completed from the germline J gene. This rearrangement joins TRBV7-9 to TRBJ2-1, with TRBD1 identical over 7 bases. V was pared by 0 bases and J by 4 bases, with 3 bases of the junction left unmatched. This CDR3 contains 15 residues. Germline CDR1 reads SEHNR; CDR2 reads FQNEAQ (reference sequence). The CDR3 region is CASSLARQGYNEQFF. CDR3 DNA (partial): TGTGCCAGCAGCTTAGCGCGACAGGGATACAATGAG. Combining the CDR3 with reference TRBV7-9 and TRBJ2-1 gives the whole variable domain DTGVSQNPRHKITKRGQNVTFRCDPISEHNRLYWYRQTLGQGPEFLTYFQNEAQLEKSRLLSDRFSAERPKGSFSTLEIQRTEQGDSAMYLCASSLARQGYNEQFFGPGTRLTVL.

A remark on this clone: The read is 3 residues too short to cover the CDR3 end, so that end is filled in from the germline J gene. This chain connects TRBV6-2 or TRBV6-3 to TRBJ2-5; 9 bases are a match to TRBD2. J gave up 5 bases and V 6 bases, and 13 bases lay outside the gene matches. The CDR3 is 16 amino acids. CDR1 and CDR2 from the germline V gene are MNHEY and SVGEGT. The CDR3 loop reads CASRIGGGALPETQYF. Partial CDR3 DNA: TGTGCCAGCAGAATAGGCGGGGGGGCCCTTCCGGAGACC.